This T cell receptor (beta chain) was profiled in a study of T cells expressing NK-cell markers. Overall study context: Repertoires of TCR beta were obtained from T cells sorted as CD3+CD56+NKG2C+, CD3+CD56+NKG2C- and CD3+CD56-NKG2C+. General study results and limits: In four donors, these clonotypes also led the CD3+CD56-NKG2C+ fraction.

For TCR beta, cDNA was produced by 5'RACE template switching with UMIs. TCRdb re-called the 5' RACE reads and shows each CDR3 protein once, DNA omitted. The listing records 150,000 to 160,000 distinct CDR3 sequences. The germline V gene has CDR1 SGHDT and CDR2 YYEEEE. The CDR3 runs to 14 residues. Points on this clonotype: As yet, its antigen is unknown.

Sequenced: blood T cells: a sorted CD56 or NKG2C T cell subset, CD4+ or CD8+ T cells, or bulk PBMC T cells (not recorded which). The chain joins TRBV5-6 to TRBJ2-1. The receptor was derived from a woman in her forties or fifties in good health. The CDR3 sequence is CASSLELSNNEQFF.